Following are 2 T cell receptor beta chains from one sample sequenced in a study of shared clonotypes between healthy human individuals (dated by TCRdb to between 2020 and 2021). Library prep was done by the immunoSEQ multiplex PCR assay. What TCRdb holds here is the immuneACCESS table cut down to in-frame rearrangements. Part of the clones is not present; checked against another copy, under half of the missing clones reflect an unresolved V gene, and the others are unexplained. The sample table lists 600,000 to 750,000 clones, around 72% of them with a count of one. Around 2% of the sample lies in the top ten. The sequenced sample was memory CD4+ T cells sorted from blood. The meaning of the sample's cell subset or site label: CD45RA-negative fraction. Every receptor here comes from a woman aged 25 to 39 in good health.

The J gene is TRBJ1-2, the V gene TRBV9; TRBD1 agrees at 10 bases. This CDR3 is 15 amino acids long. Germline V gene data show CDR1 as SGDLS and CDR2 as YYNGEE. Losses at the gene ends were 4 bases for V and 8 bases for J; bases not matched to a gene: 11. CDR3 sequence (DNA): TGTGCCAGCAGCTCTTGGGACAGGGGAACCCAGGGCTACACCTTC. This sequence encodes CASSSWDRGTQGYTF.

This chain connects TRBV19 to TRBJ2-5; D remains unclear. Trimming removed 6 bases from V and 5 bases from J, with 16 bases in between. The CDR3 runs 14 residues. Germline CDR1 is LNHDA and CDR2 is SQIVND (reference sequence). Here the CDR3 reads CASSHGPIFETQYF. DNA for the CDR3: TGTGCCAGTAGCCACGGACCGATTTTTGAGACCCAGTACTTC. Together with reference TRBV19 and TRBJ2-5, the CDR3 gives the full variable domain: DGGITQSPKYLFRKEGQNVTLSCEQNLNHDAMYWYRQDPGQGLRLIYYSQIVNDFQKGDIAEGYSVSREKKESFPLTVTSAQKNPTAFYLCASSHGPIFETQYFGPGTRLLVL.